This entry lists 9 T cell receptor beta chains sequenced from one sample in a study of shared clonotypes between healthy human individuals. TCRdb's table, derived via immunoSEQ multiplex PCR, lists solely in-frame clones and lacks some. The sample lists 2.3 million or so clones; more than 85% were seen once. The sequenced material came from naive CD4+ T cells from PBMCs. Subset meaning: CD45RA+ positively selected. These receptors were obtained from a man between 18 and 35 years old in good health. Some clones in this sample may be carry-over from other donors' samples.

V and J are TRBV7-9 and TRBJ2-5; 8 bases align to TRBD2. CDR3 length equals 13 residues. With 7 bases clipped from V and 2 bases from J, the junction kept 3 bases outside the gene matches. Germline V gene data show CDR1 as SEHNR and CDR2 as FQNEAQ (reference sequence). The CDR3 nucleotides are TGTGCCAGCAACAAGCGGGAGCAAGAGACCCAGTACTTC. This translates into CASNKREQETQYF. Looking up the rest from reference TRBV7-9 and TRBJ2-5 gives the full variable domain: DTGVSQNPRHKITKRGQNVTFRCDPISEHNRLYWYRQTLGQGPEFLTYFQNEAQLEKSRLLSDRFSAERPKGSFSTLEIQRTEQGDSAMYLCASNKREQETQYFGPGTRLLVL.

The chain recombines TRBV19 with TRBJ2-1; 7 bases are a match to TRBD1. The V and J ends lost 5 bases and 4 bases, in that order; junction bases with no gene match: 5. CDR3 length: 14 amino acids. In germline, CDR1 is LNHDA, CDR2 SQIVND (reference sequence). The CDR3 loop is CASSSGQRYNEQFF. As DNA, the CDR3 is TGTGCCAGTAGTTCGGGACAGAGGTACAATGAGCAGTTCTTC.

This clone was seen only a few times. The V gene is TRBV29-1, the J gene TRBJ1-1; 8 positions agree with TRBD1. From germline, CDR1 is SQVTM and CDR2 ANQGSEA. V lost 7 bases to trimming and J lost 3 bases; unmatched junction nucleotides: 10. The CDR3 runs 14 residues. CDR3: CSALQGVLYTEAFF. The DNA for the CDR3 is TGCAGCGCCTTACAGGGGGTCTTGTACACTGAAGCTTTCTTT.

This chain links TRBV27 with TRBJ2-1; 8 positions agree with TRBD1. V lost 1 base to trimming and J lost 6 bases; unmatched junction nucleotides: 5. The CDR3 has 15 residues. CDR1 and CDR2 (germline): MNHEY, SMNVEV (reference sequence). The chain's CDR3 is CASSLWQGASNEQFF. Written as DNA, the CDR3 is TGTGCCAGCAGTTTATGGCAGGGGGCGTCCAATGAGCAGTTCTTC.

This chain joins TRBV5-4 and TRBJ1-6, with 7 bases that match TRBD1. The trim removed 0 bases at V and 4 bases at J, leaving 10 bases unmatched. CDR3 length equals 18 residues. From germline, CDR1 is SGHNT and CDR2 YYREEE (reference sequence). The CDR3 region has the DNA TGTGCCAGCAGCTTGGCGGGACAGACGGGGGAGTATAATTCACCCCTCCACTTT. Amino acids: CASSLAGQTGEYNSPLHF.

CDR3 nucleotide sequence: TGTGCCAGCAGAACAAACTCAAGGGGAATCAATCAGCCCCAGCATTTT. It is translated as CASRTNSRGINQPQHF. The gene calls are TRBV6-4 and TRBJ1-5, with D tentatively TRBD1 (5 bases). This CDR3 has 16 residues. V lost 6 bases, J lost 3 bases, and 18 bases lay in between. Germline loops: CDR1 MRHNA, CDR2 SNTAGT.

The V and J genes are TRBV7-2 and TRBJ2-5, with a possible D match to TRBD2 (5 bases). V shed 4 bases and J shed 2 bases, with 11 bases lying between them. From germline, CDR1 is SGHTA and CDR2 FQGNSA. The CDR3 contains 14 residues. The CDR3 DNA follows: TGTGCCAGCAGCTCCAGACTAACTCAAGAGACCCAGTACTTC. Translating gives CASSSRLTQETQYF.

This chain links TRBV28 with TRBJ1-2; D is uncertain. The CDR3 loop spans 14 amino acids. V lost 3 bases and J lost 4, with 12 bases in between. Germline V CDR1 and CDR2: MDHEN, SYDVKM. CDR3 sequence (DNA): TGTGCCAGCAGTTTTGGGCAGGCCACCTATGGCTACACCTTC. Translated: CASSFGQATYGYTF.

The chain has TRBV7-8 and TRBJ2-1; 9 bases align to TRBD2. The germline CDR1 and CDR2 sequences are SGHVS and FQNEAQ. V was clipped by 5 bases and J by 1 base; unmatched bases: 6. This CDR3 has 16 residues. CDR3 coding DNA: TGTGCCAGCAGCCGGGGGCGGGAGGGTTCCTACAATGAGCAGTTCTTC. As protein: CASSRGREGSYNEQFF.